Below are 10 T cell receptor beta chains sequenced from a single sample in a study of blood T cell repertoires in COVID-19. The data were produced by immunoSEQ multiplex PCR, yet TCRdb's version contains in-frame clones alone and is incomplete. The sample includes over 250,000 clones, 80% to 90% of them seen just once. Sequences were obtained from PBMCs or T cells enriched from blood (not recorded which). These receptors came from a man in his thirties or forties with acute COVID-19.

This sequence joins TRBV5-5 and TRBJ2-2; 7 bases agree with TRBD1. V lost 5 bases, J lost 0 bases, and 4 bases stayed unmatched. CDR1 and CDR2 (germline): SGHKS, YYEKEE (reference sequence). The CDR3 covers 15 residues. This CDR3 is CASRLTGPNTGELFF. CDR3 nucleotides: TGTGCCAGCAGACTGACAGGGCCGAACACCGGGGAGCTGTTTTTT.

The V gene is TRBV6-5, the J gene TRBJ2-1; TRBD2 aligns across 8 bases. Germline-derived CDR1 and CDR2 are MNHEY and SVGAGI. The CDR3 has 15 residues. J was trimmed by 4 bases and V by 6 bases; bases with no gene match: 8. CDR3 loop: CASRIGTSGYNEQFF. The CDR3 DNA reads as TGTGCCAGCAGAATCGGCACTAGCGGATACAATGAGCAGTTCTTC.

There are a few counts of this clone. The V call is TRBV5-5, the J call TRBJ2-7; 7 bases align to TRBD2. The CDR3 has 15 residues. CDR1 and CDR2 (germline): SGHKS, YYEKEE (reference sequence). J was trimmed by 2 bases and V by 3 bases; bases with no gene match: 8. CDR3 residues: CASSSLAGWAYEQYV. The CDR3 nucleotides are TGTGCCAGCAGCTCGTTAGCGGGTTGGGCCTACGAGCAGTACGTC.

This rearrangement joins TRBV5-4 to TRBJ1-1; D might be TRBD1 (5 bases). Germline V gives CDR1 SGHNT, CDR2 YYREEE (reference sequence). Trimming shortened V by 1 base and J by 5 bases, and 9 bases separated the two germline ends. The length of the CDR3 is 13 residues. CDR3 coding DNA: TGTGCCAGCAGCTTGCAAGGGGTTACTGAAGCTTTCTTT. Translated: CASSLQGVTEAFF.

The sample holds one count of this clone. The chain is built from TRBV18 and TRBJ2-1; 7 bases fit TRBD1. V trimming: 4 bases; J trimming: 4 bases; junction bases outside the gene matches: 1. Germline CDR1 KGHSH, CDR2 LQKENI. CDR3 length: 13 amino acids. Written as DNA, the CDR3 is TGTGCCAGCTCACAGGACAGGTACAATGAGCAGTTCTTC. It specifies CASSQDRYNEQFF.

The CDR3: CASSWSGGNPYNEQFF. CDR3 in DNA: TGTGCCAGCAGTTGGTCAGGCGGGAACCCCTACAATGAGCAGTTCTTC. The chain links TRBV27 to TRBJ2-1, with D tentatively TRBD2 (6 bases). Germline loops: CDR1 MNHEY, CDR2 SMNVEV (reference sequence). The CDR3 totals 16 residues. V was trimmed by 4 bases and J by 2 bases, leaving 15 bases between them.

This chain uses TRBV27 with TRBJ1-5; no reliable D call. This CDR3 comprises 16 residues. Germline assignment: CDR1 MNHEY and CDR2 SMNVEV (reference sequence). V shed 4 bases and J shed 7 bases, with 20 bases lying between them. CDR3 in amino acids: CASSSQFVRSGQPQHF. The CDR3 DNA follows: TGTGCCAGCAGTTCGCAATTTGTTCGGTCGGGGCAGCCCCAGCATTTT.

This chain links TRBV28 with TRBJ1-5, with 7 bases matching TRBD1. CDR3 length: 16 amino acids. Germline V gives CDR1 MDHEN, CDR2 SYDVKM. V was clipped by 5 bases and J by 3 bases; unmatched bases: 10. The CDR3 region has the DNA TGTGCCAGCAGTACACGACTGGGACAGACCAATCAGCCCCAGCATTTT. Translated, it gives CASSTRLGQTNQPQHF.

The chain recombines TRBV19 with TRBJ2-3; D gene uncertain. The CDR3 loop spans 14 amino acids. In germline, CDR1 is LNHDA, CDR2 SQIVND (reference sequence). V was shortened by 4 bases and J by 5 bases, with 13 bases between the two germline ends. CDR3 sequence: CASSRSSYQDTQYF. Written as DNA, the CDR3 is TGTGCCAGTAGTAGATCGAGTTATCAAGATACGCAGTATTTT.

The V and J genes are TRBV28 and TRBJ1-1; D possibly corresponds to TRBD1 (5 bases). Trimming pared 6 bases from V and 0 bases from J, leaving 14 bases between. The CDR3 spans 15 residues. Germline V CDR1 and CDR2: MDHEN, SYDVKM. CDR3 sequence: CASRDFGGMNTEAFF. The CDR3 region has the DNA TGTGCCAGCAGGGACTTCGGGGGTATGAACACTGAAGCTTTCTTT.